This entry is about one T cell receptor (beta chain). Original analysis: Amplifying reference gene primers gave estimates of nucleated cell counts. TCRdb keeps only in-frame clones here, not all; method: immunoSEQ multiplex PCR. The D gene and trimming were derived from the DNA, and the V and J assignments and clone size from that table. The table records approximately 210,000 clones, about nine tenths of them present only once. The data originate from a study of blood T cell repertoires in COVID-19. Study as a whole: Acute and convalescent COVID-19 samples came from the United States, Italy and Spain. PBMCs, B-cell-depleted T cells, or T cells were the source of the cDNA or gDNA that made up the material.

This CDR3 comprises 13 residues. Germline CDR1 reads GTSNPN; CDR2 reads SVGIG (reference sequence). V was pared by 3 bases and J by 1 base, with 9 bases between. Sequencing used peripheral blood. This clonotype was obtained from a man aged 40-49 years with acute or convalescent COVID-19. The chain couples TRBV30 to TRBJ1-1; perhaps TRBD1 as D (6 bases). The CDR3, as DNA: TGTGCCTGGAGCGGACAGCCGAACACTGAAGCTTTCTTT. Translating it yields CAWSGQPNTEAFF.